The T cell receptor beta chain under discussion was sequenced for a study of cytomegalovirus exposure and HLA in healthy donors (dated by TCRdb to 2017 to 2019). Regarding the research as a whole: In an earlier analysis of several hundred of the donors, 250 to 350 Gb of sequence data and 90 million to 130 million unique TCR beta sequences from about 179 million T cells were reported. Across some 400 genotyped donors of the cohort, an average of roughly 250,000 unique TCR beta nucleotide sequences per donor were sequenced, and around 19% of those sequences were non-productive. Of the 300 to 450 genotyped donors, less than 90% were placed in the genetic ancestry cluster associated with self-reported Caucasian donors. Four or five DR-DQ haplotypes were treated as single units for association and clustering because of strong linkage in the cohort. A later analysis re-analyzed previously published TCR beta repertoires from roughly 690 donors and added high-resolution HLA genotyping to study TCR occurrence patterns. The study used immunosequencing to profile the T cell repertoires of more than 650 subjects and linked those repertoires to cytomegalovirus serostatus. Class I and class II HLA loci were covered by the typing at four-digit resolution. A later genetic analysis used genome-wide SNP genotypes for about three fifths of the 666 donors, treating that subset as a discovery cohort. Rather than drawing on any new phenotypic data, the later analysis identified candidate immune exposures from TCR beta sequences and the way those sequences occurred across donors. An earlier analysis of nearly 600 of the donors applied high-throughput TCR beta sequencing to assess whether each TCR beta V gene segment acted as functional or pseudogenic. Typing coverage varied by locus: 629-630 donors for A, B, C, DRB1 and DQB1; 522 for DQA1; about 570 for DPA1; roughly 450 for DPB1. Donor age, sex, ethnicity and CMV serostatus were collected together with the repertoire data. An early release covering roughly 580 HLA-typed donors comprised about 300 gigabases of sequencing data and tens of millions of unique TCR sequences. The study was designed to test whether signatures of past pathogen exposure could be identified by cataloging public T cell receptors. The study combined high-throughput TCR immunosequencing, statistical association of individual TCRs with disease status, and machine learning to predict cytomegalovirus infection status. Along with the approximately 700-subject first cohort, a separate validation cohort of over a hundred different subjects was used. Every discovery cohort repertoire had been produced on one sequencing platform.

Study-level results and caveats: A later genetic analysis reported fewer N-insertions in productive TCRs among donors in an Asian-associated ancestry cluster than the roughly 670-donor mean. In a later analysis, HLA-associated TCR beta chains showed more clonal expansion and lower generation probabilities than non-associated chains that were equally common. According to a later analysis, most CMV-associated TCR beta chains appeared to be HLA-restricted, and the HLA associations seemed to be driven largely by CMV exposure. The sequencing pipeline was judged likely to have produced a cluster of highly shared sequence variants as a technical artifact. In a later analysis, several top co-occurrence clusters were reported to appear linked to parvovirus B19, influenza, CMV and Epstein-Barr virus. In a later analysis, TCR association rates were found to vary across HLA loci, with the most associated TCRs seen for DRB1 alleles and the fewest for HLA-C alleles. Because the 87-base-pair reads could not distinguish some IMGT-functional V segments, including TRBV6-2 and TRBV6-3, those segments were excluded. Specific HLA alleles were associated with some 15,000 TCR beta sequences at a false discovery rate of 0.05 in a later analysis. A further reported finding was that TCR beta sequences accurately predicted the HLA-A and HLA-B alleles for most subjects in the first cohort. The classifier was reported to diagnose cytomegalovirus status with high specificity and sensitivity in both the original cohort and the validation cohort. Broadly in line with IMGT annotations, most TCR beta V segments showed up in productive rearrangements about 87% or about 30% of the time in an earlier analysis of 450 to 750 of the donors. Because HLA typing was unavailable for some donors at each locus, only the typed subset was used in association tests. Correlated functional status among segregating V segments might reflect linkage disequilibrium, but an unknown experimental factor could not be ruled out. The authors suggested that the approach could potentially be extended to other disease states and immunological phenotypes. When HLA alleles, especially DR and DQ, strongly co-occurred, TCR associations were difficult to assign to individual alleles. Most TCR sequences were seen in very few donors, while some public TCRs were found in many individuals. Because counts were too low, around 17 rarely observed V segments, including chromosome 9 orphons, were left out of the earlier analysis of a few hundred of the donors. The study listed 170 or so TCR beta chains as associated with cytomegalovirus. Presence/absence analyses assumed roughly uniform sequencing depth across donors, an assumption that may not hold. A few of the identified cytomegalovirus-associated TCR beta chains were confirmed in vitro to be specific for cytomegalovirus antigens. A later genetic analysis associated a missense DCLRE1C variant with V-gene and J-gene trimming of TCR beta chains, and an independent cohort replicated the association. Immune exposure information for the cohort was limited to CMV serostatus. The cohort was sequenced for TCR beta chains only, and without alpha or paired-chain data the features that could be detected were limited.

This clone occurred once. The clone's antigen remains unknown. Qualities for individual bases were not recorded, and no much larger clone is one base off. Library prep was done by the immunoSEQ multiplex PCR assay. For the multiplex PCR, a mixture combining 60 forward primers for TCR Vbeta segments and 13 reverse primers for TCR Jbeta segments was used. The CDR3 region of rearranged TCR beta genes was amplified from genomic DNA by a multiplex PCR assay. The Illumina HiSeq System was used to sequence the amplified TCR beta libraries as 87-base-pair reads. In the original analysis: Across the 670 or so repertoires, a later analysis counted 75 million to 90 million unique TCR beta chains, roughly 11 million of which were shared by at least two donors. Raw reads were error-corrected and collapsed into unique sequences with a nearest-neighbor algorithm that merged closely related sequences to remove PCR and sequencing errors. Alignment of CDR3 sequences to IMGT reference sequences was used to assign V, D and J gene segments. For a sequence to be retained, a match of at least six nucleotides was required to both a V gene segment and a J gene segment. Rearrangements were called productive when the CDR3 lacked stop codons and stayed in frame with V and J; all others were non-productive. CDR3 was defined according to IMGT convention as the region running from the second conserved V-encoded cysteine to the conserved J-encoded phenylalanine. In an earlier analysis of just under 600 of the donors, sequences lacking an unambiguous match to a single V gene segment were excluded. An earlier analysis of over 450 of the donors classified V segments as functional when productive rearrangements were above 56.7% and as segregating when the standard deviation between donors was above 5%. To diagnose cytomegalovirus status from the catalog of TCR beta chain sequences, a statistical classification framework was built. In a later analysis, TCR nucleotide sequences were compared against IMGT/GENE-DB human TR gene sequences so that V and J genes could be assigned. The TCRdist pipeline was used in a later analysis to assign CDR3 sequences and most-parsimonious VDJ recombination scenarios. A later analysis defined each TCR beta chain by its CDR3 amino acid sequence plus V-gene family, and excluded reads lacking a unique V-gene family. A later analysis removed several hundred highly shared, low-generation-probability nucleotide sequences to deal with suspected cross-contamination and a sequencing artifact. In a later analysis, a clonal expansion index was calculated for each public chain from normalized within-repertoire ranks of inferred template counts. Generation probabilities in a later analysis came from a VDJ recombination model fitted to out-of-frame rearrangements, and those results were checked against IGoR. In a later analysis, hypergeometric tests were used to score TCR-TCR, TCR-HLA and TCR-CMV co-occurrence, with a repertoire-size bias correction applied to TCR pairs. False discovery rates were estimated in a later analysis by permuting HLA or CMV assignments 20 times. In a later analysis, co-occurring TCRs were grouped using DBSCAN, and TCRdist sequence similarity was added for clustering within HLA-allele-positive subsets. Repertoires with fewer than 30,000 or more than 120,000 public chains, plus five repertoires with anomalous nucleotide sharing, were excluded from co-occurrence clustering. TCRdb holds this immuneACCESS table with in-frame rearrangements only. Some clones are missing; in checked studies, unresolved V genes explain under half, and the rest has no known cause. V and J calls and clone size are as listed in that table; D and trimming were resolved from the DNA. The sample table holds some 150,000 clones, of which just over 75% were seen once. The top ten constitute around 1.9% of the sample.

In total, 500 to 700 healthy bone marrow donors made up the cohort. Cohort members were all nominally healthy when sampled, although unrecorded immune exposures were likely present. The donor tested CMV seropositive and was one of the 289 seropositive cohort members. A peripheral blood sample was provided by each donor, and peripheral blood mononuclear cells were used for TCR beta sequencing. Genomic DNA extraction from the blood cell samples was performed with the Qiagen DNeasy Blood Extraction Kit. Reading from cysteine to phenylalanine, the CDR3 counts 16 amino acids. Of all the DNA, just the CDR3 is kept, 48 bases in frame from base 1. CDR1 and CDR2 are drawn from the germline V gene: SGDLS, YYNGEE. Trimming accounts for 4 bases at V and 2 bases at J, while the number of junction bases matched to no gene is 6.

The sequence came from a woman aged 25 to 39 in good health and CMV-seropositive. This chain is built from TRBV9 and TRBJ2-1; TRBD2 aligns with 10 central bases. Sequencing input: PBMCs. The nucleotide sequence reads as follows: TGTGCCAGCAGCCCCCGTAGCGGGGGGCCCTACAATGAGCAGTTCTTC. It encodes CASSPRSGGPYNEQFF.